This is a list of T cell receptor beta chains from one sample in a study of T and B cells in COVID-19 patients. TCRdb analysed the multiplex PCR reads with MiXCR anew, one entry per CDR3 protein. This table holds approximately 9,500 distinct CDR3 sequences, 25% to 30% found once. The source material was blood. The receptors originated from a human donor who had recovered from COVID-19. Each CDR3 is given with its conserved first and last residue. Fields, in order: clone size, J gene, D gene, V gene, CDR3 DNA, CDR3 protein. D genes are given only for firm matches. The size entry is marked missing in some rows and otherwise reads once, few, many or a size class.

abundance: .; j_gene: TRBJ2-7; d_gene: .; v_gene: TRBV6-1; CDR3nt: TGTGCCAGCAGTGAACTCGGGAGAACCTACGAGCAGTACTTC; CDR3aa: CASSELGRTYEQYF
abundance: medium-sized; j_gene: TRBJ2-1; d_gene: .; v_gene: TRBV6-6; CDR3nt: TGTGCCAGCAGTCGGCCGGACAATGAGCAGTTCTTC; CDR3aa: CASSRPDNEQFF
abundance: many; j_gene: TRBJ2-7; d_gene: .; v_gene: TRBV7-6; CDR3nt: TGTGCCAGCAGGGGTGACTCCTACGAGCAGTACTTC; CDR3aa: CASRGDSYEQYF
abundance: .; j_gene: TRBJ2-1; d_gene: TRBD2; v_gene: TRBV5-5; CDR3nt: TGTGCCAGCAGCTTCCTCCAGACTAGCTCGAATGAGCAGTTCTTC; CDR3aa: CASSFLQTSSNEQFF
abundance: medium-sized; j_gene: TRBJ1-4; d_gene: TRBD1; v_gene: TRBV18; CDR3nt: TGTGCCAGCTCCCAGGGGGCAACTAATGAAAAACTGTTTTTT; CDR3aa: CASSQGATNEKLFF
abundance: few; j_gene: TRBJ2-7; d_gene: TRBD2; v_gene: TRBV6-2/TRBV6-3; CDR3nt: TGTGCCAGCGGAACCCTTCTTATAGCGGGACCCTACGAGCAGTACTTC; CDR3aa: CASGTLLIAGPYEQYF
abundance: medium-sized; j_gene: TRBJ2-1; d_gene: .; v_gene: TRBV5-6; CDR3nt: TGTGCCAGCAGGTCGTACAATGAGCAGTTCTTC; CDR3aa: CASRSYNEQFF
abundance: .; j_gene: TRBJ2-1; d_gene: .; v_gene: TRBV12-3/TRBV12-4; CDR3nt: TGTGCCAGCAGTTTACGACTACCCAACAATGAGCAGTTCTTC; CDR3aa: CASSLRLPNNEQFF
abundance: .; j_gene: TRBJ2-7; d_gene: .; v_gene: TRBV20-1; CDR3nt: TGCAGTGCCGGGACATTGTACGAGCAGTACTTC; CDR3aa: CSAGTLYEQYF
abundance: few; j_gene: TRBJ1-1; d_gene: .; v_gene: TRBV6-5; CDR3nt: TGTGCCAGCAGCCGGGGCCATGAAGCTTTCTTT; CDR3aa: CASSRGHEAFF
abundance: .; j_gene: TRBJ1-2; d_gene: TRBD1; v_gene: TRBV5-1; CDR3nt: TGCGCCAGCAGCGGAGATCTGACAGGGAGTAATGGCTACACCTTC; CDR3aa: CASSGDLTGSNGYTF
abundance: .; j_gene: TRBJ2-3; d_gene: TRBD2; v_gene: TRBV6-5; CDR3nt: TGTGCCAGCAGTTACGGACTAGCGGGGGGCACAGATACGAAGTATTTT; CDR3aa: CASSYGLAGGTDTKYF
abundance: .; j_gene: TRBJ1-1; d_gene: .; v_gene: TRBV7-9; CDR3nt: TGTGCCAGCAGCTTTTGGGACATCAACACTGAAGCTTTCTTT; CDR3aa: CASSFWDINTEAFF
abundance: .; j_gene: TRBJ2-5; d_gene: .; v_gene: TRBV5-4; CDR3nt: TGTGCCAGCAGCTTGGACAGGGGGGGCCTTGAGACCCAGTACTTC; CDR3aa: CASSLDRGGLETQYF
abundance: medium-sized; j_gene: TRBJ2-2; d_gene: .; v_gene: TRBV12-3/TRBV12-4; CDR3nt: TGTGCCAGCAGTTTCCTGAGAACAACCGGGGAGCTGTTTTTT; CDR3aa: CASSFLRTTGELFF
abundance: .; j_gene: TRBJ1-2; d_gene: .; v_gene: TRBV27; CDR3nt: TGTGCCAGCATATCGGGTGGCTATGGCTACACCTTC; CDR3aa: CASISGGYGYTF
abundance: few; j_gene: TRBJ1-6; d_gene: TRBD1; v_gene: TRBV27; CDR3nt: TGTGCCAGCTCCTCACTCGGGACAGGGGGTAATAATTCACCCCTCCACTTT; CDR3aa: CASSSLGTGGNNSPLHF
abundance: .; j_gene: TRBJ2-1; d_gene: .; v_gene: TRBV4-2; CDR3nt: TGTGCCAGCAGCCAGACTAGGAGTGCCTACAATGAGCAGTTCTTC; CDR3aa: CASSQTRSAYNEQFF
abundance: .; j_gene: TRBJ2-1; d_gene: TRBD2; v_gene: TRBV7-2; CDR3nt: TGTGCCAGCAGCCTGGCAGCGGGAACGCAAGCCCCCAACAATGAGCAGTTCTTC; CDR3aa: CASSLAAGTQAPNNEQFF
abundance: many; j_gene: TRBJ1-5; d_gene: .; v_gene: TRBV30; CDR3nt: TGTGCCTGGCAGGGGTCCCTGGCGAATCAGCCCCAGCATTTT; CDR3aa: CAWQGSLANQPQHF
abundance: .; j_gene: TRBJ1-1; d_gene: TRBD1; v_gene: TRBV11-1; CDR3nt: TGTGCCAGCAGCTTCGGGGACAGGGGGGTTCCTGAAGCTTTCTTT; CDR3aa: CASSFGDRGVPEAFF
abundance: .; j_gene: TRBJ1-2; d_gene: .; v_gene: TRBV13; CDR3nt: TGTGCCAGCAGCTTGGAACCACAAGGTGGCTACACCTTC; CDR3aa: CASSLEPQGGYTF
abundance: few; j_gene: TRBJ2-5; d_gene: .; v_gene: TRBV24-1; CDR3nt: TGTGCCACCAGTGATTATAGGGGAGAGACCCAGTACTTC; CDR3aa: CATSDYRGETQYF
abundance: many; j_gene: TRBJ1-1; d_gene: .; v_gene: TRBV19; CDR3nt: TGTGCCAGTAGTATAACAACTATGAACACTGAAGCTTTCTTT; CDR3aa: CASSITTMNTEAFF
abundance: .; j_gene: TRBJ2-1; d_gene: .; v_gene: TRBV6-5; CDR3nt: TGTGCCAGCAGTTACACTTCAGGGACCAATGAGCAGTTCTTC; CDR3aa: CASSYTSGTNEQFF
abundance: few; j_gene: TRBJ2-7; d_gene: .; v_gene: TRBV6-5; CDR3nt: TGTGCCAGCAGGAGGGGGGCCCTCTCCTACGAGCAGTACTTC; CDR3aa: CASRRGALSYEQYF
abundance: medium-sized; j_gene: TRBJ2-1; d_gene: .; v_gene: TRBV6-5; CDR3nt: TGTGCCAGCAGTTACTCGCAGGCTAGCTCCTACAATGAGCAGTTCTTC; CDR3aa: CASSYSQASSYNEQFF
abundance: medium-sized; j_gene: TRBJ1-5; d_gene: TRBD1; v_gene: TRBV19; CDR3nt: TGTGCCAGTAGAGGGACAGGGATTTGGAACAATCAGCCCCAGCATTTT; CDR3aa: CASRGTGIWNNQPQHF
abundance: .; j_gene: TRBJ2-7; d_gene: TRBD1; v_gene: TRBV29-1; CDR3nt: TGCAGCGTTGTTGGGACAGGGGCCTACGAGCAGTACTTC; CDR3aa: CSVVGTGAYEQYF
abundance: once; j_gene: TRBJ1-1; d_gene: .; v_gene: TRBV5-1; CDR3nt: TGTGCCAGCAGCTTACAGAACACTGAAGCTTTCTTT; CDR3aa: CASSLQNTEAFF
abundance: .; j_gene: TRBJ2-7; d_gene: TRBD1; v_gene: TRBV20-1; CDR3nt: TGCAGTGCTGGAGGACCTCCCGGGACAGGGGAGGGCGAGCAGTACTTC; CDR3aa: CSAGGPPGTGEGEQYF